This is a list of T cell receptor beta chains from one sample in a study of shared clonotypes between healthy human individuals. The assay was immunoSEQ multiplex PCR, and TCRdb's table has in-frame clones only and misses some. The data contain roughly 520,000 clones, 95% to 97% of them singletons. Sequenced material: naive CD4+ T cells sorted from blood. These receptors all stem from a woman aged 30 to 39 in good health. Each CDR3 is given with its conserved first and last residue. Rows may omit the clone size; those that give it use once, few, many or a size class.

v_gene: TRBV4-1; abundance: -; j_gene: TRBJ2-3; CDR3aa: CASSPGTSGSGSTDTQYF
v_gene: TRBV7-9; abundance: -; j_gene: TRBJ1-5; CDR3aa: CASSLVRQGASGNQPQHF
v_gene: TRBV19; abundance: -; j_gene: TRBJ1-1; CDR3aa: CASTLRGLDTEAFF
v_gene: TRBV5-1; abundance: -; j_gene: TRBJ2-5; CDR3aa: CASSRGTAKETQYF
v_gene: TRBV5-1; abundance: -; j_gene: TRBJ1-4; CDR3aa: CASSPTGDYEKLFF
v_gene: TRBV7-9; abundance: -; j_gene: TRBJ1-1; CDR3aa: CASSRQGASVNTEAFF
v_gene: TRBV10-3; abundance: -; j_gene: TRBJ2-2; CDR3aa: CAISESTGSGELFF
v_gene: TRBV4-2; abundance: -; j_gene: TRBJ2-7; CDR3aa: CASSERAGGRHEQYF
v_gene: TRBV5-6; abundance: -; j_gene: TRBJ2-2; CDR3aa: CASSFLDETGELFF
v_gene: TRBV7-9; abundance: -; j_gene: TRBJ2-5; CDR3aa: CASSFPDQETQYF
v_gene: TRBV11-2; abundance: -; j_gene: TRBJ1-1; CDR3aa: CASSLIRNTEAFF
v_gene: TRBV10-1; abundance: -; j_gene: TRBJ2-1; CDR3aa: CASSRDRGIYEQFF
v_gene: TRBV30; abundance: -; j_gene: TRBJ2-3; CDR3aa: CAWSGSTDTQYF
v_gene: TRBV6-5; abundance: -; j_gene: TRBJ1-1; CDR3aa: CASSSTPEGVNTEAFF
v_gene: TRBV10-3; abundance: -; j_gene: TRBJ2-7; CDR3aa: CANRAPGSYEQYF
v_gene: TRBV28; abundance: once; j_gene: TRBJ2-3; CDR3aa: CASSYPGLAGRGSTDTQYF
v_gene: TRBV19; abundance: -; j_gene: TRBJ1-4; CDR3aa: CASSRTATNEKLFF
v_gene: TRBV15; abundance: -; j_gene: TRBJ1-4; CDR3aa: CATSRGQDFEKLFF
v_gene: TRBV6-1; abundance: -; j_gene: TRBJ1-2; CDR3aa: CASSGAGGNYGYTF
v_gene: TRBV11-2; abundance: -; j_gene: TRBJ1-5; CDR3aa: CASSLLLNQPQHF
v_gene: TRBV7-3; abundance: -; j_gene: TRBJ2-5; CDR3aa: CASSFVGGPGETQYF
v_gene: TRBV28; abundance: -; j_gene: TRBJ2-1; CDR3aa: CASRHRARGEQFF
v_gene: TRBV5-5; abundance: once; j_gene: TRBJ1-5; CDR3aa: CASSTGGVGNQPQHF
v_gene: TRBV19; abundance: -; j_gene: TRBJ1-5; CDR3aa: CASSPRQGAARGQPQHF
v_gene: TRBV28; abundance: -; j_gene: TRBJ1-1; CDR3aa: CASITLSHRAGTEAFF
v_gene: TRBV29-1; abundance: -; j_gene: TRBJ2-7; CDR3aa: CSVVGRTYEQYF
v_gene: TRBV7-6; abundance: -; j_gene: TRBJ2-5; CDR3aa: CASSPIGMKAVGTQYF
v_gene: TRBV25-1; abundance: -; j_gene: TRBJ1-1; CDR3aa: CASSEVGGTEAFF
v_gene: TRBV5-1; abundance: -; j_gene: TRBJ1-4; CDR3aa: CASRQKGQGKLFF